Each of the 10 T cell receptor beta chains below was sequenced from the same sample in a study of CD8+CD57+ T cells in acquired aplastic anemia. Patients sequenced had flow cytometry evidence of CD8+CD57+ cell expansion. TCR beta VDJ combinations and CDR3 sequences were profiled from genomic DNA. TCRdb processed the reads anew with MiXCR; each CDR3 protein has one entry. Altogether approximately 300,000 distinct CDR3 sequences are present, approximately 57% being singletons, with the ten largest covering 1.3%. Sequencing used sorted CD4+, CD8+, or CD8+CD57+ T cells (not recorded which) from PBMCs. The receptor set was obtained from a human donor with aplastic anemia.

The chain recombines TRBV24-1 with TRBJ2-1; 13 nucleotides agree with TRBD2. The CDR3 contains 15 residues. Germline V gives CDR1 KGHDR, CDR2 SFDVKD. V dropped 2 bases and J dropped 8; count of bases not matched to a gene: 2. CDR3 residues: CATSDWTSGSYEQFF. The CDR3 bases are TGTGCCACCAGTGATTGGACTAGCGGGAGCTATGAGCAGTTCTTC.

With respect to this clonotype: One junction end does not reproduce the germline sequence, and a read error may be involved. The gene calls are TRBV2 and TRBJ2-2; D is possibly TRBD2 (7 bases). The CDR3 has 15 amino acids. Germline V gene data show CDR1 as SNHLY and CDR2 as FYNNEI. CDR3 sequence (DNA): TGTGCCACCGAGGGGGGGGCAGAGGGCACCGGGGAGCTGCTTTTT. Translated: CATEGGAEGTGELLF.

This clonotype was counted between two and nine times. V and J are TRBV7-9 and TRBJ2-7, with no clear D. V lost 1 base and J 3 bases, leaving 10 bases between the germline ends. Per the germline V gene, CDR1 is SEHNR and CDR2 is FQNEAQ (reference sequence). The CDR3 contains 14 residues. The CDR3, as DNA: TGTGCCAGCAGCTTAGATTTTGAGCGCTACGAGCAGTACTTC. Its protein is CASSLDFERYEQYF.

The V gene is TRBV29-1, the J gene TRBJ2-7; TRBD1 matches at 11 bases. The CDR3 is made up of 14 amino acids. Germline loops: CDR1 SQVTM, CDR2 ANQGSEA. Germline trimming cut 2 bases from V and 4 bases from J; bases unmatched to any gene: 4. CDR3 in amino acids: CSVERTGGDYEQYF. The CDR3 DNA sequence: TGCAGCGTTGAAAGGACAGGGGGCGATTACGAGCAGTACTTC.

As for this clonotype: The germline gene is not matched at one end of the junction; a read error may be the cause. This sequence joins TRBV2 and TRBJ2-7, with TRBD1 identical over 7 bases. The CDR3 contains 15 residues. The germline CDR1 and CDR2 sequences are SNHLY and FYNNEI. As DNA, the CDR3 is TGCGCCAGCAGCCCCGGAGGCACAGGGGACTACGAGCAGTACTTC. This sequence encodes CASSPGGTGDYEQYF.

This chain connects TRBV2 to TRBJ1-6, with D tentatively TRBD1 (5 bases). Between the trimmed V and J ends, which lost 0 bases and 6 bases, there was a span of 9 bases. The CDR3 spans 15 residues. The germline V gene encodes CDR1 SNHLY and CDR2 FYNNEI. The CDR3 here is CASSEAGDLNSPLHF. Written as DNA, the CDR3 is TGTGCCAGCAGTGAAGCAGGGGACCTTAATTCACCCCTCCACTTT.

This chain links TRBV10-3 with TRBJ1-2; 7 positions agree with TRBD1. The CDR3 totals 15 residues. Germline V lookup: CDR1 ENHRY, CDR2 SYGVKD. V gave up 4 bases and J gave up 6 bases; unmatched junction bases: 11. CDR3 amino acids: CAISADITGVHGYTF. CDR3 nucleotides: TGTGCCATCAGTGCCGATATAACAGGGGTCCATGGCTACACCTTC.

The rearrangement uses TRBV7-3 and TRBJ2-7; no definite D call. The ends were cut back, 2 bases at V and 6 bases at J, with 8 bases in the middle. This CDR3 is built from 12 residues. From germline, CDR1 is SGHTA and CDR2 FQGTGA. CDR3 DNA sequence: TGTGCCAGCAGCTTATTCAGCCGCGAGCAGTACTTC. Its translation: CASSLFSREQYF.

The chain links TRBV7-9 to TRBJ1-5; 8 nucleotides align to TRBD1. This CDR3 region has 14 residues. Per the germline V gene, CDR1 is SEHNR and CDR2 is FQNEAQ (reference sequence). Unmatched junction bases numbered 7, after V lost 5 bases and J lost 7 bases. The CDR3 region has the DNA TGTGCCAGCAGCCAAGCCCAGGGGGCCCAGCCCCAGCATTTT. This encodes CASSQAQGAQPQHF.

The chain joins TRBV20-1 to TRBJ2-1, with 10 nucleotides matching TRBD2. The CDR3 contains 16 residues. Germline values: CDR1 DFQATT, CDR2 SNEGSKA (reference sequence). Unmatched junction bases numbered 9, after V lost 3 bases and J lost 4 bases. This CDR3 is CSASPLSSGRYNEQFF. As DNA, the CDR3 is TGCAGTGCTAGTCCCCTCTCTAGCGGGAGATACAATGAGCAGTTCTTC.